This entry lists 16 T cell receptor beta chains sequenced from one sample in a study of identical twins. MiXCR, applied by TCRdb to the 5' RACE reads, yields one record per CDR3 protein. The sample lists 1,800,000 or so distinct CDR3 sequences; more than 30% were seen once. Sequences were obtained from cord blood. The receptors were gathered from a newborn girl in good health.

This clonotype was picked up a small number of times. The chain is built from TRBV7-2 and TRBJ1-6, with unresolved D. CDR1 SGHTA and CDR2 FQGNSA come from the germline V gene. The CDR3 spans 17 residues. V shed 2 bases and J shed 7 bases, with 18 bases lying between them. In DNA form, the CDR3 reads TGTGCCAGCAGCTTAATCCATTTGGCGGAGACAAATTCACCCCTCCACTTT. Protein product: CASSLIHLAETNSPLHF.

V usage is TRBV9 and J usage is TRBJ1-2, with 7 bases that match TRBD1. J gave up 0 bases and V 4 bases, and 12 bases lay outside the gene matches. The CDR3 is made up of 17 amino acids. Germline CDR1 reads SGDLS; CDR2 reads YYNGEE. CDR3 sequence: CASSLRGQASANYGYTF. CDR3 nucleotide sequence: TGTGCCAGCAGCCTCAGAGGACAGGCGTCTGCTAACTATGGCTACACCTTC.

This clonotype was recorded a few times. The rearrangement links TRBV20-1 to TRBJ1-2; the D is unclear. Germline V lookup: CDR1 DFQATT, CDR2 SNEGSKA (reference sequence). Trimming took 1 base from V and 4 from J, leaving 13 bases between them. CDR3 length equals 14 residues. The CDR3 spells CSARVGEAGYGYTF. For the CDR3, the DNA is TGCAGTGCTAGAGTAGGAGAAGCGGGCTATGGCTACACCTTC.

This chain uses TRBV27 with TRBJ2-7; no firm D call. Germline V CDR1 and CDR2: MNHEY, SMNVEV (reference sequence). The V gene lost 4 bases and the J gene lost 3 bases, with 13 bases spanning the gap. This CDR3 has 14 residues. CDR3 DNA: TGTGCCAGCAGTTCAGAAGAGAACGGCTACGAGCAGTACTTC. Translating gives CASSSEENGYEQYF.

This clonotype occurred many times. This chain links TRBV28 with TRBJ2-5, with TRBD2 identical over 12 bases. This CDR3 is built from 13 residues. Germline V CDR1 and CDR2: MDHEN, SYDVKM. The junction had 5 bases not matched to a gene; V was cut back by 6 bases and J by 9 bases. Written as DNA, the CDR3 is TGTGCCAGCAGCTCTAGCGGGAGGGCCTCCCAGTACTTC. It codes for CASSSSGRASQYF. Combining the CDR3 with reference TRBV28 and TRBJ2-5 gives the whole variable domain DVKVTQSSRYLVKRTGEKVFLECVQDMDHENMFWYRQDPGLGLRLIYFSYDVKMKEKGDIPEGYSVSREKKERFSLILESASTNQTSMYLCASSSSGRASQYFGPGTRLLVL.

This clonotype appeared a single time. CDR3 amino acids: CASSIGTTSSYNEQFF. The CDR3 coding sequence is TGCGCCAGCAGCATCGGGACTACCAGCTCCTACAATGAGCAGTTCTTC. This chain uses TRBV5-1 with TRBJ2-1, with 7 bases matching TRBD2. With V trimmed by 4 bases and J by 0 bases, 7 bases remained unmatched. The germline V gene encodes CDR1 SGHRS and CDR2 YFSETQ. The CDR3 length is 16 residues.

This clonotype was detected ten times or more. V and J are TRBV7-2 and TRBJ1-1, with D maybe TRBD1 (6 bases). CDR1 and CDR2 from the germline V gene are SGHTA and FQGNSA. The CDR3 length is 15 residues. The V end lost 1 base, the J end lost 2 bases, and 11 bases lay between the germline ends. CDR3 sequence (DNA): TGTGCCAGCAGCTTAGTACAGGGTGTTAACACTGAAGCTTTCTTT. Translating gives CASSLVQGVNTEAFF.

This clonotype has just a few counts. The V gene is TRBV10-3, the J gene TRBJ2-1; 10 bases fit TRBD2. The CDR3 is 17 amino acids. J was trimmed by 4 bases and V by 3 bases; bases with no gene match: 9. Germline CDR1 is ENHRY and CDR2 is SYGVKD. CDR3 in DNA: TGTGCCATCAGTGAATACAGCGGGGGGGGGCTTTACAATGAGCAGTTCTTC. Protein: CAISEYSGGGLYNEQFF.

This clonotype came up a few times. This chain joins TRBV7-8 and TRBJ1-6; TRBD1 is a possible D gene (5 bases). CDR3 length: 16 amino acids. V lost 5 bases, J lost 6 bases, and 17 bases lay in between. Looked up from germline, CDR1 is SGHVS and CDR2 is FQNEAQ. DNA of the CDR3: TGTGCCAGCAGCCCCCGGCCTGGGACGGCTAATTCACCCCTCCACTTT. Translation gives CASSPRPGTANSPLHF.

Note on this clonotype: A read error may be the cause here, since a much bigger clone is one base away. The chain couples TRBV29-1 to TRBJ2-5; no clear D. With the DNA end fitting TRBJ2-4 better, the J assignment may be wrong. CDR1 is SQVTM, CDR2 ANQGSEA, per germline. This CDR3 has 13 residues. The CDR3 DNA sequence: TGCGGCGTGGATGAAAAGGGCAAAAACATTCAGTACTTC. Encoded protein: CGVDEKGKNIQYF.

This clonotype showed up many times. This chain joins TRBV4-1 and TRBJ2-3; 8 bases fit TRBD2. There are 16 residues in the CDR3. CDR1 MGHRA and CDR2 YSYEKL come from the germline V gene. The V and J ends lost 3 bases and 4 bases, in that order; junction bases with no gene match: 9. The CDR3 reads CASSHRILADADTQYF. CDR3 nucleotides: TGCGCCAGCAGCCATCGTATACTAGCGGACGCAGATACGCAGTATTTT.

Comment on this clonotype: One end of the junction fails to match germline, which may point to a read error. The chain joins TRBV28 to TRBJ1-4, with 9 nucleotides matching TRBD1. CDR1 is MDHEN and CDR2 is SYDVKM in the germline V gene. The CDR3 is made up of 20 amino acids. The CDR3 sequence is CVSSSGQGIFRLTTNEKLFF. CDR3 nucleotide sequence: TGTGTCAGCAGTTCCGGACAGGGGATCTTTCGCCTTACAACTAATGAAAAACTGTTTTTT.

This clonotype turned up a few times. The chain links TRBV6-1 to TRBJ1-5; D gene ambiguous. V lost 6 bases to trimming and J lost 0 bases, with 9 bases between them. The CDR3 extends over 14 amino acids. Germline V gives CDR1 MNHNS, CDR2 SASEGT. The CDR3, as DNA: TGTGCCAGCAGGGAACACAATAGCAATCAGCCCCAGCATTTT. Translating gives CASREHNSNQPQHF.

This rearrangement joins TRBV5-1 to TRBJ2-7; 8 positions match TRBD1. Germline CDR1 reads SGHRS; CDR2 reads YFSETQ. The CDR3 has 15 amino acids. Trimming at V came to 1 base and at J to 3 bases, leaving 6 bases not matched to a gene. DNA for the CDR3: TGCGCCAGCAGCTTGACACGGACAGGGAACTACGAGCAGTACTTC. Protein: CASSLTRTGNYEQYF.

This clonotype was seen only a few times. As DNA, the CDR3 is TGTGCCAGCAGTACCAACTACTACCCAGCGTCAGATACGCAGTATTTT. Translation: CASSTNYYPASDTQYF. The rearrangement uses TRBV6-6 and TRBJ2-3; D gene unclear. The CDR3 is 16 residues long. Germline V gives CDR1 MNHNY, CDR2 SVGAGI (reference sequence). Trimming cost V 5 bases and J 4 bases, with 19 bases left between them.

This clonotype was counted between two and nine times. The chain links TRBV29-1 to TRBJ2-5, with 8 bases that match TRBD2. Looked up from germline, CDR1 is SQVTM and CDR2 is ANQGSEA. Unmatched junction bases numbered 1, after V lost 6 bases and J lost 1 base. This CDR3 spans 12 amino acids. The CDR3 loop reads CSVGLAQETQYF. In nucleotides, the CDR3 is TGCAGCGTCGGACTAGCCCAAGAGACCCAGTACTTC.